Below are 19 T cell receptor beta chains sequenced from a single sample in a study of Graves' ophthalmopathy and Graves' hyperthyroidism. Investigators amplified TCR beta CDR3 regions from RNA transcripts. HTBI primers served in a first-round RT-PCR, which a second-round multiplex PCR followed. One entry per CDR3 protein results from TCRdb running MiXCR on the multiplex PCR reads. Of about 48,000 distinct CDR3 sequences in the sample, around half were seen once. Sequencing input: peripheral blood. These receptors all stem from an adult man with Graves' ophthalmopathy.

In this sample, this clonotype turned up many times. The chain employs TRBV28 and TRBJ1-4; D gene unclear. The CDR3 runs 14 residues. The V gene's germline CDR1 is MDHEN and CDR2 SYDVKM. The V end was cut by 11 bases, the J end by 4 bases, with 17 bases between. This CDR3 is CASASHSGNEKLFF. For the CDR3, the DNA is TGTGCCTCAGCATCCCATTCGGGTAATGAAAAACTGTTTTTT.

This sequence joins TRBV7-9 and TRBJ2-1, with 7 positions matching TRBD2. With 11 bases clipped from V and 0 bases from J, the junction kept 19 bases outside the gene matches. There are 18 residues in the CDR3. In germline, CDR1 is SEHNR, CDR2 FQNEAQ (reference sequence). CDR3 residues: CACGRGGGVPPSYNEQFF. The CDR3, as DNA: TGTGCCTGCGGCCGCGGTGGGGGGGTACCCCCCTCCTACAATGAGCAGTTCTTC.

The chain has TRBV7-9 and TRBJ2-5, with 11 bases matching TRBD1. V lost 4 bases, J lost 7 bases, and 14 bases stayed unmatched. The CDR3 covers 17 residues. In germline, CDR1 is SEHNR, CDR2 FQNEAQ (reference sequence). The DNA of the CDR3 is TGTGCCAGCAGCTCCTACCCCTCGGACAGGGGGCAGGGGACCCAGTACTTC. Residues: CASSSYPSDRGQGTQYF.

Ten or more counts support this clonotype. The gene calls are TRBV14 and TRBJ2-1; 10 nucleotides align to TRBD2. Germline V lookup: CDR1 SGHDN, CDR2 FVKESK. V dropped 4 bases and J dropped 9; count of bases not matched to a gene: 6. The CDR3 length is 14 residues. DNA for the CDR3: TGTGCCAGCAGCCTCCTAGCGGGAGTCGGTGAGCAGTTCTTC. It encodes CASSLLAGVGEQFF.

The J gene is TRBJ2-1, the V gene TRBV20-1, with TRBD1 matching over 7 bases. Germline loops: CDR1 DFQATT, CDR2 SNEGSKA (reference sequence). V shed 3 bases and J 7 bases; nucleotides not matched to a gene: 3. The CDR3 is made up of 12 amino acids. The CDR3 region is CSARDRMNEQFF. The CDR3 DNA reads as TGCAGTGCTAGGGACAGGATGAATGAGCAGTTCTTC.

This clonotype was observed at least ten times. The chain combines TRBV3-1 with TRBJ1-2, with D maybe TRBD1 (5 bases). This CDR3 region has 15 residues. V dropped 2 bases and J dropped 3 bases, with 13 bases sitting between them. Germline V CDR1 and CDR2: LGHDT, YNNKEL (reference sequence). The CDR3 loop is CASSQNSGTYYGYTF. The DNA of the CDR3 is TGTGCCAGCAGCCAAAATTCCGGGACCTACTATGGCTACACCTTC.

This sequence joins TRBV9 and TRBJ2-7; 9 bases are a match to TRBD2. Germline V gene lookup returns CDR1 SGDLS and CDR2 YYNGEE. Trimming removed 7 bases from V and 3 bases from J; junction bases left unmatched: 8. The CDR3 is 14 amino acids. CDR3 nucleotide sequence: TGTGCCAGCTCCAAGGCGGGGGGGCGCTACGAGCAGTACTTC. It translates to CASSKAGGRYEQYF.

The chain carries TRBV9 and TRBJ1-3; D call uncertain. The ends were cut back, 8 bases at V and 3 bases at J, with 15 bases in the middle. From germline, CDR1 is SGDLS and CDR2 YYNGEE. The CDR3 is 14 residues long. The CDR3 loop reads CASSDGSGGNTIYF. CDR3 in DNA: TGTGCCAGTTCGGACGGTAGTGGTGGAAACACCATATATTTT.

Concerning this clonotype: The germline gene is not matched at one end of the junction; a read error may be the cause. The J gene is TRBJ2-7, the V gene TRBV12-3 or TRBV12-4; weak D call: TRBD1 (6 bases). The CDR3 has 15 residues. CDR3 in DNA: TGTGCCAGCAGTTCTCTCCGGGACAAAGTCTACGAACAGTACTTC. Residues: CASSSLRDKVYEQYF.

The sample holds many counts of this clonotype. The chain links TRBV14 to TRBJ1-4; no firm D call. V lost 6 bases and J lost 7, with 18 bases in between. There are 15 residues in the CDR3. The germline V gene encodes CDR1 SGHDN and CDR2 FVKESK. The CDR3 DNA follows: TGTGCCAGCAGTGCCCAGTTTGCCCGGGGTGAAAAACTGTTTTTT. Residues: CASSAQFARGEKLFF.

The V and J genes are TRBV25-1 and TRBJ1-4; possible D gene TRBD1, 6 bases. This CDR3 has 12 amino acids. Germline V gives CDR1 MGHDK, CDR2 SYGVNS. The V end lost 10 bases, the J end lost 10 bases, and 16 bases lay between the germline ends. The CDR3 region has the DNA TGTGCCACACGAGGGGGAGGGGGAAAACTGTTTTTT. Its translation: CATRGGGGKLFF.

This clonotype has a count of ten or more. The chain carries TRBV7-9 and TRBJ1-1; D not resolved. Germline values: CDR1 SEHNR, CDR2 FQNEAQ (reference sequence). V lost 5 bases to trimming and J lost 5 bases, with 12 bases between them. This CDR3 has 13 amino acids. This CDR3 reads CASSRRGKTEAFF. DNA of the CDR3: TGTGCCAGCAGCCGCCGAGGGAAAACTGAAGCTTTCTTT.

This clonotype occurred many times. The chain recombines TRBV30 with TRBJ1-1; 11 bases align to TRBD1. The V and J ends lost 5 bases and 6 bases, in that order; junction bases with no gene match: 5. The CDR3 contains 13 residues. From germline, CDR1 is GTSNPN and CDR2 SVGIG (reference sequence). CDR3 DNA sequence: TGTGCCTGGGGCCGGGACAGGGGGTCTGAAGCTTTCTTT. Translating it yields CAWGRDRGSEAFF.

This clonotype rates as medium-sized. The rearrangement uses TRBV7-9 and TRBJ2-5, with D tentatively TRBD1 or TRBD2 (5 bases each). Trimming removed 2 bases from V and 1 base from J, with 14 bases in between. CDR1 and CDR2 from the germline V gene are SEHNR and FQNEAQ (reference sequence). The CDR3 sequence is 16 residues long. The CDR3 nucleotides read TGTGCCAGCAGCTTAATTCGTAGGGACGGCCAAGAGACCCAGTACTTC. It translates to CASSLIRRDGQETQYF.

This clonotype has at least ten counts. The junction shows a germline mismatch at one end, possibly a read error. The DNA for the CDR3 is TGTGCCAGCAGTTTAGGCAGGGTAACTGAAGCTTTCTTT. This translates into CASSLGRVTEAFF. The gene calls are TRBV11-2 and TRBJ1-1; D possibly corresponds to TRBD1 (5 bases). Germline values: CDR1 SGHAT, CDR2 FQNNGV. This CDR3 has 13 amino acids.

J is TRBJ1-4 and V is TRBV13; D gene uncertain. Trimming took off 5 bases at V and 6 bases at J, with 13 bases between the two ends. This CDR3 is built from 14 residues. Germline V CDR1 and CDR2: PRHDT, FYEKMQ (reference sequence). As DNA, the CDR3 is TGTGCCAGCAGCCGGTCGGTCGGGGATGAAAAACTGTTTTTT. Amino acid sequence: CASSRSVGDEKLFF. Using reference TRBV13 and TRBJ1-4 for the parts outside the CDR3, the full variable domain is AAGVIQSPRHLIKEKRETATLKCYPIPRHDTVYWYQQGPGQDPQFLISFYEKMQSDKGSIPDRFSAQQFSDYHSELNMSSLELGDSALYFCASSRSVGDEKLFFGSGTQLSVL.

The J gene is TRBJ1-2, the V gene TRBV5-8; no reliable D call. The CDR3 runs to 12 residues. CDR1 is SGHTS and CDR2 is YDEGEE in the germline V gene. V lost 5 bases and J 4 bases, leaving 9 bases between the germline ends. The CDR3, as DNA: TGTGCCAGCAGAAACTGGGGCTATGGCTACACCTTC. It is translated as CASRNWGYGYTF.

The V and J genes are TRBV20-1 and TRBJ2-5, with a tentative D call TRBD1 (8 bases). With 6 bases removed from V and 10 bases from J, the gap between germline ends came to 24 bases. CDR3 length: 14 residues. CDR1 and CDR2 from the germline V gene are DFQATT and SNEGSKA (reference sequence). As DNA, the CDR3 is TGCAGTGCGACTCTACAGGGGGGGGATACTGGCCAGTACTTC. It encodes CSATLQGGDTGQYF.

This clonotype showed up many times. V gene TRBV5-4 combines with J gene TRBJ2-2; the D gene could be TRBD1 or TRBD2 (6 bases each). The CDR3 sequence is 15 residues long. Germline lookup yields CDR1 SGHNT and CDR2 YYREEE (reference sequence). The V end was cut by 2 bases, the J end by 8 bases, with 16 bases between. The CDR3, as DNA: TGTGCCAGCAGCTTAGGGGGGCCCTTTACGGGGGAGCTGTTTTTT. Translation gives CASSLGGPFTGELFF.